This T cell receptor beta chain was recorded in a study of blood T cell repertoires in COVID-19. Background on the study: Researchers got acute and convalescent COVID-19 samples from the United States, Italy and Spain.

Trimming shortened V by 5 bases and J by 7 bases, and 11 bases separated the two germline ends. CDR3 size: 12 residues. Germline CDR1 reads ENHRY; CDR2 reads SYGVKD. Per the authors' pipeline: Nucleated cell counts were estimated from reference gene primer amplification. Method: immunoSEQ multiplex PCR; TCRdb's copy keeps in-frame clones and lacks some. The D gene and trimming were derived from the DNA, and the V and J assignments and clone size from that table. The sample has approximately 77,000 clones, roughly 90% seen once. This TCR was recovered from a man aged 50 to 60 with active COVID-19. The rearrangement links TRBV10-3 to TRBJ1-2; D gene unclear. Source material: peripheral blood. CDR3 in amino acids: CAISPEIGGYTF. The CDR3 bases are TGTGCCATCAGTCCCGAGATCGGTGGCTACACCTTC.